The rows below give T cell receptor beta chains drawn from one sample of a study of T cell responses to AZD1222 COVID-19 vaccine. Profiling relied on immunoSEQ multiplex PCR, and the TCRdb table lists in-frame clones only, not all of them. The sample lists roughly 97,000 clones, about 89% occurring once. The sequencing used peripheral blood, collected on day 0 of AZD1222 vaccination. Receptor source: an adult in good health. CDR3s include the opening cysteine and the closing phenylalanine or tryptophan. Each record gives: J gene, V gene, clone size, D gene, CDR3 protein, CDR3 DNA. D genes are given only for firm matches. The size field is filled for only some rows; it gives once, few, many or a size class.

TRBJ2-1,TRBV5-1,NA,TRBD2,CASSLGLVPNEQFF,TGCGCCAGCAGCCTCGGACTAGTCCCCAATGAGCAGTTCTTC
TRBJ2-1,TRBV24-1,NA,TRBD2,CATSDSGGGGGEQFF,TGTGCCACCAGTGATTCGGGAGGGGGAGGGGGTGAGCAGTTCTTC
TRBJ2-7,TRBV6-5,NA,TRBD1,CASSYPDRGDEQYF,TGTGCCAGCAGTTATCCGGACAGGGGGGACGAGCAGTACTTC
TRBJ1-2,TRBV18,NA,NA,CASSPPAQDGFNYGYTF,TGTGCCAGCTCACCCCCCGCCCAGGATGGGTTTAACTATGGCTACACCTTC
TRBJ1-3,TRBV5-6,NA,NA,CASSFQGWSGNTIYF,TGTGCCAGCAGCTTTCAGGGCTGGTCTGGAAACACCATATATTTT
TRBJ2-4,TRBV6-5,NA,NA,CASTALQGIQYF,TGTGCCAGCACTGCCCTCCAGGGCATTCAGTACTTC
TRBJ2-5,TRBV28,NA,TRBD1,CASGTPRTGGETQYF,TGTGCCAGCGGGACCCCTAGGACAGGCGGGGAGACCCAGTACTTC
TRBJ1-1,TRBV9,few,TRBD1,CASSVTGEITEAFF,TGTGCCAGCAGCGTAACAGGGGAAATCACTGAAGCTTTCTTT
TRBJ2-3,TRBV6-6,NA,TRBD1,CASSPGQLTDTQYF,TGTGCCAGCAGCCCGGGACAGCTCACAGATACGCAGTATTTT
TRBJ2-1,TRBV5-8,NA,NA,CASSLLRRRNSSSYNEQFF,TGTGCCAGCAGCTTGCTGCGGCGTCGTAACAGTAGCTCCTACAATGAGCAGTTCTTC
TRBJ2-7,TRBV5-6,NA,TRBD2,CASSWGLAGAGDVF,TGTGCCAGCAGCTGGGGACTAGCGGGAGCCGGAGATGTCTTC
TRBJ1-1,TRBV5-6,once,NA,CASSTAAGNTEAFF,TGTGCCAGCAGCACGGCGGCGGGGAACACTGAAGCTTTCTTT
TRBJ2-5,TRBV3-1/TRBV3-2,NA,TRBD2,CASSPWTRRRERKETQYF,TGTGCCAGCAGCCCCTGGACTAGGCGACGCGAACGAAAAGAGACCCAGTACTTC
TRBJ2-7,TRBV5-4,NA,TRBD2,CASSRTSGDSYEQYF,TGTGCCAGCAGCCGGACTAGCGGAGATTCCTACGAGCAGTACTTC
TRBJ1-5,TRBV7-2,NA,NA,CASSLLGNSNQPQHF,TGTGCCAGCAGCTTACTGGGGAATAGCAATCAGCCCCAGCATTTT
TRBJ2-2,TRBV5-1,NA,TRBD2,CASSPNGRAATGELFF,TGCGCCAGCAGCCCGAACGGGAGGGCCGCCACCGGGGAGCTGTTTTTT
TRBJ2-5,TRBV2,NA,NA,CASSERTVQETQYF,TGTGCCAGCAGTGAAAGGACAGTCCAAGAGACCCAGTACTTC
TRBJ2-7,TRBV3-1/TRBV3-2,NA,TRBD1,CASSQRAGTVSSYEQYF,TGTGCCAGCAGCCAAAGGGCCGGGACAGTAAGCTCCTACGAGCAGTACTTC
TRBJ1-2,TRBV5-4,few,TRBD1,CASSAGTEVYGYTF,TGTGCCAGCAGCGCCGGGACAGAAGTCTATGGCTACACCTTC
TRBJ1-3,TRBV29-1,NA,NA,CSVAPGPDGGNTIYF,TGCAGCGTGGCCCCCGGCCCCGACGGTGGAAACACCATATATTTT
TRBJ2-7,TRBV28,NA,NA,CASSLSFRGARRSYEQYF,TGTGCCAGCAGTTTAAGCTTTAGGGGCGCGAGGAGGTCCTACGAGCAGTACTTC
TRBJ2-7,TRBV7-8,NA,NA,CASSRARGGYEQYF,TGTGCCAGCAGCCGAGCCCGGGGAGGTTACGAGCAGTACTTC
TRBJ1-6,TRBV9,once,NA,CASSVTQGRGAPLHF,TGTGCCAGCAGCGTAACCCAGGGCCGAGGGGCACCCCTCCACTTT
TRBJ1-2,TRBV19,NA,NA,CASSISGREYGYTF,TGTGCCAGTAGTATTTCCGGGCGAGAATATGGCTACACCTTC
TRBJ2-3,TRBV27,NA,NA,CASMLGAGLYVTDTQYF,TGTGCCAGCATGTTAGGTGCGGGGCTCTATGTCACAGATACGCAGTATTTT
TRBJ2-7,TRBV19,NA,NA,CASSPGRSLYEQYF,TGTGCCAGTAGCCCGGGACGGTCCCTATACGAGCAGTACTTC
TRBJ1-1,TRBV11-2,NA,NA,CASSLVTSTEAFF,TGTGCCAGCAGCTTAGTCACCTCCACTGAAGCTTTCTTT
TRBJ2-5,TRBV28,NA,NA,CASSPYPPGQETQYF,TGTGCCAGCAGTCCCTACCCGCCAGGGCAAGAGACCCAGTACTTC
TRBJ2-7,TRBV4-3,once,NA,CASSQDNGGPSYEQYF,TGCGCCAGCAGCCAAGATAACGGGGGTCCCTCCTACGAGCAGTACTTC
TRBJ1-5,TRBV7-8,NA,NA,CASSIQGFSNQPQHF,TGTGCCAGCAGCATACAGGGTTTTAGCAATCAGCCCCAGCATTTT
TRBJ1-2,TRBV10-3,NA,NA,CAISVERGSGYTF,TGTGCCATCAGTGTCGAAAGGGGCTCTGGCTACACCTTC
TRBJ2-5,TRBV28,once,NA,CASSLQSLGVQETQYF,TGTGCCAGCAGTTTACAAAGCTTAGGGGTTCAAGAGACCCAGTACTTC
TRBJ1-5,TRBV2,NA,NA,CASSPIPTGRRGEPQHF,TGTGCCAGCAGTCCTATCCCTACAGGGCGTCGAGGGGAGCCCCAGCATTTT
TRBJ1-2,TRBV7-8,NA,NA,CASSLALGRNYGYTF,TGTGCCAGCAGCTTAGCGTTAGGCCGAAACTATGGCTACACCTTC
TRBJ1-2,TRBV19,NA,TRBD1,CASSIGGRGLLGYTF,TGTGCCAGTAGTATAGGCGGCAGGGGGCTCCTTGGCTACACCTTC
TRBJ1-3,TRBV19,once,TRBD1,CASSTRTGSGNTIYF,TGTGCCAGTAGTACTAGGACAGGGTCCGGAAACACCATATATTTT
TRBJ1-3,TRBV18,NA,TRBD1,CASSPTGDGNTIYF,TGTGCCAGCTCACCGACAGGGGATGGAAACACCATATATTTT
TRBJ2-5,TRBV7-8,NA,TRBD2,CASSSAVVGGETQYF,TGTGCCAGCAGCTCAGCGGTTGTGGGGGGGGAGACCCAGTACTTC
TRBJ2-3,TRBV9,NA,TRBD1,CASSVAGGLSTDTQYF,TGTGCCAGCAGCGTAGCAGGGGGCCTTAGCACAGATACGCAGTATTTT
TRBJ2-4,TRBV6-1,once,TRBD1,CASSDPGQGSPAKNIQYF,TGTGCCAGCAGTGACCCGGGACAGGGCTCCCCTGCCAAAAACATTCAGTACTTC
TRBJ2-1,TRBV5-6,NA,NA,CASSPWVANEQFF,TGTGCCAGCAGCCCCTGGGTGGCGAATGAGCAGTTCTTC
TRBJ1-2,TRBV6-5,once,NA,CASSYSGGEDYGYTF,TGTGCCAGCAGTTACTCGGGGGGCGAGGACTATGGCTACACCTTC
TRBJ2-1,TRBV11-3,NA,NA,CASSLKHEQFF,TGTGCCAGCAGCCTTAAGCATGAGCAGTTCTTC
TRBJ2-1,TRBV6-1,NA,TRBD1,CASSQPKTGMNEQFF,TGTGCCAGCAGTCAACCAAAGACAGGGATGAATGAGCAGTTCTTC
TRBJ2-7,TRBV7-2,NA,TRBD2,CASRAGTSGRFEQYF,TGTGCCAGCAGAGCCGGGACTAGCGGGAGGTTTGAGCAGTACTTC
TRBJ2-7,TRBV7-2,NA,TRBD2,CASSPPSSGGPGEQYF,TGTGCCAGCAGCCCACCGTCTAGCGGGGGGCCGGGGGAGCAGTACTTC
TRBJ1-2,TRBV13,NA,TRBD1,CASSARDSRNYGYTF,TGTGCCAGCAGCGCCCGGGACAGCCGTAACTATGGCTACACCTTC
TRBJ1-5,TRBV6-5,NA,NA,CASSDPDQPQHF,TGTGCCAGCAGCGATCCAGATCAGCCCCAGCATTTT
TRBJ2-2,TRBV28,NA,TRBD2,CASQASGRVTGELFF,TGTGCCAGCCAGGCTAGCGGGAGGGTTACCGGGGAGCTGTTTTTT
TRBJ1-5,TRBV29-1,NA,TRBD1,CSVETGDNQPQHF,TGCAGCGTAGAGACAGGGGATAATCAGCCCCAGCATTTT
TRBJ1-3,TRBV7-9,NA,TRBD1,CASSHDRGSGNTIYF,TGTGCCAGCAGCCATGACAGGGGCTCTGGAAACACCATATATTTT